These T cell receptor beta chains were read from a single sample in a study of blood T cell repertoires in COVID-19. Profiling relied on immunoSEQ multiplex PCR, and the TCRdb table lists in-frame clones only, not all of them. The sample lists roughly 200,000 clones, around 82% occurring once. Sequencing was carried out using peripheral blood. The receptors originated from a man aged 40-49 years with active or convalescent COVID-19. CDR3s include the opening cysteine and the closing phenylalanine or tryptophan. A D gene is named only where the DNA matches it firmly. Only part of the rows carry a size: once, few, many, or a class if the clone is expanded.

D: TRBD2
V: TRBV16
size: NA
J: TRBJ2-4
CDR3: CASSHQRTSGGNIQYF
DNA: TGTGCCAGCAGCCATCAAAGGACTAGCGGGGGGAACATTCAGTACTTC

D: NA
V: TRBV7-9
size: NA
J: TRBJ1-5
CDR3: CASSLAYSGEPQHF
DNA: TGTGCCAGCAGCTTAGCGTATTCCGGGGAGCCCCAGCATTTT

D: NA
V: TRBV14
size: NA
J: TRBJ1-2
CDR3: CASSADSYGYTF
DNA: TGTGCCAGCAGCGCTGACAGCTATGGCTACACCTTC

D: NA
V: TRBV9
size: NA
J: TRBJ1-2
CDR3: CASSVGGTVIDYTF
DNA: TGTGCCAGCAGCGTAGGAGGGACTGTAATAGACTACACCTTC

D: NA
V: TRBV6-5
size: NA
J: TRBJ1-6
CDR3: CATGSGARSPLHF
DNA: TGTGCCACAGGGTCAGGGGCGAGATCACCCCTCCACTTT

D: NA
V: TRBV18
size: once
J: TRBJ2-2
CDR3: CASSPNNGRATNTGELFF
DNA: TGTGCCAGCTCACCTAATAACGGGCGGGCAACGAACACCGGGGAGCTGTTTTTT

D: TRBD2
V: TRBV27
size: NA
J: TRBJ2-6
CDR3: CASSTGGVGANVLTF
DNA: TGTGCCAGCAGTACCGGGGGGGTTGGGGCCAACGTCCTGACTTTC

D: NA
V: TRBV6-5
size: NA
J: TRBJ2-3
CDR3: CASSYSRRPGDTQYF
DNA: TGTGCCAGCAGTTACTCTCGGCGTCCGGGGGATACGCAGTATTTT

D: NA
V: TRBV9
size: NA
J: TRBJ2-6
CDR3: CASFQYSGANVLTF
DNA: TGTGCCAGTTTTCAGTACTCTGGGGCCAACGTCCTGACTTTC

D: TRBD2
V: TRBV19
size: NA
J: TRBJ2-5
CDR3: CATGLAGGDETQYF
DNA: TGTGCCACAGGACTAGCGGGAGGAGACGAGACCCAGTACTTC

D: NA
V: TRBV19
size: many
J: TRBJ2-7
CDR3: CASSIKVQGHEQYF
DNA: TGTGCCAGTAGTATTAAAGTACAGGGCCACGAGCAGTACTTC

D: NA
V: TRBV30
size: NA
J: TRBJ2-3
CDR3: CAWSVRADTQYF
DNA: TGTGCCTGGAGTGTACGAGCAGATACGCAGTATTTT

D: NA
V: TRBV6-5
size: NA
J: TRBJ2-2
CDR3: CASGGRGIRTGELFF
DNA: TGTGCCAGCGGCGGAAGGGGTATTCGAACCGGGGAGCTGTTTTTT

D: TRBD2
V: TRBV27
size: NA
J: TRBJ2-1
CDR3: CASSLGRGGPQTGEQFF
DNA: TGTGCCAGCAGTTTAGGACGGGGGGGCCCCCAGACAGGTGAGCAGTTCTTC

D: NA
V: TRBV30
size: NA
J: TRBJ1-2
CDR3: CAWSVEAGVGYTF
DNA: TGTGCCTGGAGTGTTGAGGCAGGGGTTGGCTACACCTTC

D: NA
V: TRBV11-2
size: NA
J: TRBJ2-7
CDR3: CASSLDEFSYEQYF
DNA: TGTGCCAGCAGCTTAGACGAGTTCTCTTACGAGCAGTACTTC

D: NA
V: TRBV6-1
size: NA
J: TRBJ1-2
CDR3: CASREGTAAGSGYTF
DNA: TGTGCCAGCAGAGAAGGAACCGCTGCCGGGAGTGGCTACACCTTC

D: NA
V: TRBV10-2
size: once
J: TRBJ1-1
CDR3: CASSEQGSTEAFF
DNA: TGCGCCAGCAGTGAGCAGGGCAGCACTGAAGCTTTCTTT

D: NA
V: TRBV4-2
size: NA
J: TRBJ1-2
CDR3: CASSQVSGEMGGYTF
DNA: TGTGCCAGCAGCCAAGTGTCGGGGGAAATGGGTGGCTACACCTTC

D: TRBD1
V: TRBV5-1
size: NA
J: TRBJ1-1
CDR3: CASVDRGTEAFF
DNA: TGCGCCAGCGTGGACAGGGGTACTGAAGCTTTCTTT

D: TRBD1
V: TRBV6-5
size: NA
J: TRBJ2-3
CDR3: CASSLRQGGDTQYF
DNA: TGTGCCAGCAGTTTGAGACAGGGCGGAGATACGCAGTATTTT

D: NA
V: TRBV25-1
size: once
J: TRBJ1-4
CDR3: CASRAGGVEKLFF
DNA: TGTGCCAGCCGAGCGGGGGGAGTTGAAAAACTGTTTTTT

D: NA
V: TRBV2
size: NA
J: TRBJ1-3
CDR3: CASSEGARAHRNTIYF
DNA: TGTGCCAGCAGTGAGGGGGCCCGAGCCCATAGAAACACCATATATTTT

D: TRBD1
V: TRBV18
size: NA
J: TRBJ1-1
CDR3: CASSRDRMNTEAFF
DNA: TGTGCCAGCTCGAGGGACAGAATGAACACTGAAGCTTTCTTT

D: NA
V: TRBV18
size: once
J: TRBJ1-2
CDR3: CASSPQGRGYGYTF
DNA: TGTGCCAGCTCACCCCAGGGGCGAGGGTATGGCTACACCTTC

D: TRBD1
V: TRBV5-1
size: NA
J: TRBJ1-3
CDR3: CASSQTGGTSGNTIYF
DNA: TGCGCCAGCAGCCAGACAGGGGGGACCTCTGGAAACACCATATATTTT

D: NA
V: TRBV5-4
size: NA
J: TRBJ1-1
CDR3: CASRTWTGVDTEAFF
DNA: TGTGCCAGCCGAACATGGACTGGTGTGGACACTGAAGCTTTCTTT

D: NA
V: TRBV10-3
size: NA
J: TRBJ1-2
CDR3: CAISDPGLGGDYGYTF
DNA: TGTGCCATCAGTGACCCAGGGTTGGGGGGAGACTATGGCTACACCTTC

D: TRBD2
V: TRBV15
size: once
J: TRBJ2-4
CDR3: CATSRVLAGGRGIQYF
DNA: TGTGCCACCAGCAGAGTACTAGCGGGAGGCCGAGGCATTCAGTACTTC

D: NA
V: TRBV3-1/TRBV3-2
size: NA
J: TRBJ1-3
CDR3: CASSPLQGNGNTIYF
DNA: TGTGCCAGCAGCCCTCTTCAGGGCAACGGAAACACCATATATTTT

D: NA
V: TRBV28
size: once
J: TRBJ1-4
CDR3: CASSFATNEKLFF
DNA: TGTGCCAGCAGTTTCGCGACTAATGAAAAACTGTTTTTT

D: TRBD2
V: TRBV19
size: NA
J: TRBJ2-1
CDR3: CASSMVSSGRRYNEQFF
DNA: TGTGCCAGTAGTATGGTATCTAGCGGGAGGCGATACAATGAGCAGTTCTTC

D: TRBD2
V: TRBV5-6
size: NA
J: TRBJ2-1
CDR3: CASSLTSVTLNEQFF
DNA: TGTGCCAGCAGCTTGACTAGCGTGACGTTAAATGAGCAGTTCTTC

D: NA
V: TRBV30
size: NA
J: TRBJ2-3
CDR3: CAWSFSRDTQYF
DNA: TGTGCCTGGAGTTTTAGCCGAGATACGCAGTATTTT

D: NA
V: TRBV30
size: NA
J: TRBJ1-1
CDR3: CAWSVRVNTEAFF
DNA: TGTGCCTGGAGTGTACGGGTTAACACTGAAGCTTTCTTT

D: NA
V: TRBV18
size: NA
J: TRBJ1-1
CDR3: CASSPGSGGGLNTEAFF
DNA: TGTGCCAGCTCACCTGGGAGTGGGGGGGGGTTGAACACTGAAGCTTTCTTT

D: NA
V: TRBV27
size: few
J: TRBJ1-6
CDR3: CASRSQGNSPLHF
DNA: TGTGCCAGCAGGAGTCAGGGTAATTCACCCCTCCACTTT

D: TRBD1
V: TRBV11-3
size: NA
J: TRBJ1-1
CDR3: CASSLRGGAVAFF
DNA: TGTGCCAGCAGCTTAAGAGGGGGCGCGGTGGCTTTCTTT